Presented here are 6 T cell receptor beta chains from one specimen sequenced in a study of cytomegalovirus exposure and HLA in healthy donors (dated by TCRdb to the late 2010s). Library preparation employed the immunoSEQ multiplex PCR assay. For the multiplex PCR, a mixture combining 60 forward primers for TCR Vbeta segments and 13 reverse primers for TCR Jbeta segments was used. The table comes from immuneACCESS by way of TCRdb, which keeps in-frame sequences with V and J called. Part of the clones is missing from these tables; in studies checked, under half for an unresolved V gene and the rest for unknown reasons. The sample profile shows about 190,000 clones; 79% of them were found once. Around 1.6% of the sample is in the top ten clones. Sequencing input: PBMCs. These receptors originate from a woman under 30 in good health and CMV-seronegative.

CDR3 residues: CASSTDRGKDQPQHF. The CDR3 nucleotides are TGTGCCAGTAGTACGGACAGGGGCAAGGATCAGCCCCAGCATTTT. The rearrangement links TRBV19 to TRBJ1-5; TRBD1 matches at 9 bases. J gave up 5 bases and V 4 bases, and 6 bases lay outside the gene matches. This CDR3 spans 15 amino acids. The germline CDR1 and CDR2 sequences are LNHDA and SQIVND (reference sequence).

This clone was recorded only once. The chain employs TRBV10-3 and TRBJ1-4, with unresolved D. The CDR3 has 11 amino acids. Between the trimmed V and J ends, which lost 3 bases and 8 bases, there was a span of 4 bases. Per the germline V gene, CDR1 is ENHRY and CDR2 is SYGVKD. DNA of the CDR3: TGTGCCATCAGTGATGGCGAAAAACTGTTTTTT. The encoded protein is CAISDGEKLFF.

The V and J genes are TRBV6-5 and TRBJ2-7, with 12 bases lining up with TRBD2. V lost 4 bases, J lost 6 bases, and 10 bases stayed unmatched. The germline V gene has CDR1 MNHEY and CDR2 SVGAGI. The CDR3 length is 16 residues. The CDR3 DNA is TGTGCCAGCAGTTCATACCGGACTAGCGGGAAACTCGAGCAGTACTTC. It encodes CASSSYRTSGKLEQYF.

CDR3 residues: CASSAGLAGEAKNIQYF. CDR3 nucleotide sequence: TGTGCCAGCAGCGCGGGACTAGCGGGAGAGGCCAAAAACATTCAGTACTTC. V is TRBV11-3 and J is TRBJ2-4, with 14 bases matching TRBD2. The V and J ends lost 5 bases and 1 base, in that order; junction bases with no gene match: 4. CDR1 is SGHNT, CDR2 YENEEA, per germline. The CDR3 has 17 amino acids.

The chain links TRBV18 to TRBJ1-3; D unresolved. The CDR3 is made up of 14 amino acids. The V end was cut by 10 bases, the J end by 0 bases, with 13 bases between. Germline V gene sequence: CDR1 KGHSH, CDR2 LQKENI. The CDR3 loop reads CATKEVNSGNTIYF. The CDR3 nucleotides read TGTGCCACAAAAGAGGTAAACTCTGGAAACACCATATATTTT.

The V call is TRBV19, the J call TRBJ2-5; TRBD2 matches 11 bases. The germline V gene encodes CDR1 LNHDA and CDR2 SQIVND (reference sequence). CDR3 length: 14 residues. V gave up 5 bases and J gave up 5 bases; unmatched junction bases: 4. This chain's CDR3 is CASSVWTSGETQYF. The CDR3 coding sequence is TGTGCCAGTAGTGTATGGACTAGCGGGGAGACCCAGTACTTC.